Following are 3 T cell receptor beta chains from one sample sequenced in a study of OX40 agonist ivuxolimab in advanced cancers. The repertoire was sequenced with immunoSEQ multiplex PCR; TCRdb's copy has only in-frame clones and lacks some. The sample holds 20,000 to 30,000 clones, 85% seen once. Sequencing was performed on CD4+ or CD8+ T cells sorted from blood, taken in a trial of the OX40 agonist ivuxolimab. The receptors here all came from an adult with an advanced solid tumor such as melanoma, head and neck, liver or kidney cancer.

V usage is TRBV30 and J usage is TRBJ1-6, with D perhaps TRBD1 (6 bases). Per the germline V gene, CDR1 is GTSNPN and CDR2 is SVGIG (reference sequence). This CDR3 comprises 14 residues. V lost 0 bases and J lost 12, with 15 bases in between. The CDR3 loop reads CAWSVGGGLGPLHF. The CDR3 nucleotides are TGTGCCTGGAGTGTAGGGGGGGGGTTAGGACCCCTCCACTTT.

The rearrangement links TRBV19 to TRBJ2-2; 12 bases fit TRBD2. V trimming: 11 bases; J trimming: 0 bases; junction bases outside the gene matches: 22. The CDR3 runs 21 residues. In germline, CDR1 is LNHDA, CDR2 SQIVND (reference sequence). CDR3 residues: CASGGQGIGTSGPPNTGELFF. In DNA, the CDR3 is TGTGCCTCAGGGGGACAGGGGATCGGGACTAGCGGGCCTCCGAACACCGGGGAGCTGTTTTTT. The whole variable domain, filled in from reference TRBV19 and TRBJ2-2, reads DGGITQSPKYLFRKEGQNVTLSCEQNLNHDAMYWYRQDPGQGLRLIYYSQIVNDFQKGDIAEGYSVSREKKESFPLTVTSAQKNPTAFYLCASGGQGIGTSGPPNTGELFFGEGSRLTVL.

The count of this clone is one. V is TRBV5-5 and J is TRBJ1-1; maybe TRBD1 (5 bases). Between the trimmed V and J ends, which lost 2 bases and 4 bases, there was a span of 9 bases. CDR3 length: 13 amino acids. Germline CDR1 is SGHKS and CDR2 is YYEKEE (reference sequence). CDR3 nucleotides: TGTGCCAGCAGCTTATGGGACGGCACTGAAGCTTTCTTT. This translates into CASSLWDGTEAFF.